This T cell receptor (beta chain) was identified during a study of beta chain features in type 1 diabetes. V was cut by 8 bases and J by 1 base, with 13 bases left in between. The CDR3 consists of 13 residues. Looked up from germline, CDR1 is SQVTM and CDR2 is ANQGSEA. General study points: Researchers report that Type 1 diabetes patients had moderately but significantly shorter TCRB CDR3s across all four CD4+ subsets. High-TCR-expressing cells could be over-represented by cDNA sequencing.

Isolated RNA was reverse transcribed in full, so expressed TCRB transcripts were sequenced. Average reads for naive, central memory and regulatory T cell samples were about 3.57 million. Assay: immunoSEQ multiplex PCR; the TCRdb copy retains only in-frame clones and omits some. The top ten hold approximately 0.018% of the sample, which has a few hundred thousand clones, 11% to 15% seen once. Only a few counts were recorded for this clone. Antigen specificity is unknown. CD45RO/CCR7/CD25/CD127/CD95/CD27 sorting isolated CD4+ naive, central memory, regulatory and stem cell-like memory cells. The rearrangement uses TRBV29-1 and TRBJ2-3, with D possibly being TRBD2 (5 bases). This TCR was sampled from a man in his thirties or forties with type 1 diabetes. The sequencing sample was made of naive CD4+ T cells from blood. Written as DNA, the CDR3 is TGCAGCCCTCTGGACTTCTGCACAGATACGCAGTATTTT. The encoded protein is CSPLDFCTDTQYF.